This TCR beta chain was found in a study of beta chain features in type 1 diabetes. Study-level results: A cDNA-based sequencing approach could over-represent cells with high TCR expression.

The CDR3 sequence is 14 residues long. Germline V lookup: CDR1 KGHSH, CDR2 LQKENI. Trimming removed 3 bases from V and 4 bases from J, with 12 bases in between. All of the isolated RNA was reverse transcribed, so expressed TCRB transcripts were sequenced. Some clones are missing from TCRdb's copy, which holds only in-frame ones; the method was immunoSEQ multiplex PCR. The profile shows more than 300,000 clones, less than 9.5% of them singletons. This clone has more than one count but fewer than ten. The antigen remains undetermined. The sequenced sample consisted of central memory CD4+ T cells from blood. V gene TRBV18 combines with J gene TRBJ1-2; no definite D call. The sequence was collected from a woman under 30 in good health. CDR3 coding DNA: TGTGCCAGCTCACCCCCCGGACGGGCCTATGGCTACACCTTC. Its protein product is CASSPPGRAYGYTF. The complete variable domain, with remaining parts taken from reference TRBV18 and TRBJ1-2, reads NAGVMQNPRHLVRRRGQEARLRCSPMKGHSHVYWYRQLPEEGLKFMVYLQKENIIDESGMPKERFSAEFPKEGPSILRIQQVVRGDSAAYFCASSPPGRAYGYTFGSGTRLTVV.